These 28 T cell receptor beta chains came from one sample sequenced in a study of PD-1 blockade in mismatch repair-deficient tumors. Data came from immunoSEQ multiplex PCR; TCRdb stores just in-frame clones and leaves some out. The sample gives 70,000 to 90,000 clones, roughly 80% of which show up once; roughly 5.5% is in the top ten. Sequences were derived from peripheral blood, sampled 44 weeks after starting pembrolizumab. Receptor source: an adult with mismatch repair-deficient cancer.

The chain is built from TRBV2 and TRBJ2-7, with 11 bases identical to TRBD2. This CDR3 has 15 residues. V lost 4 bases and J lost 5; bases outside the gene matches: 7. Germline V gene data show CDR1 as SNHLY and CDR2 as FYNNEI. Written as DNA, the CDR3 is TGTGCCAGCAGTGTCTATAGCGGGAGGGTCCACGAGCAGTACTTC. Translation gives CASSVYSGRVHEQYF.

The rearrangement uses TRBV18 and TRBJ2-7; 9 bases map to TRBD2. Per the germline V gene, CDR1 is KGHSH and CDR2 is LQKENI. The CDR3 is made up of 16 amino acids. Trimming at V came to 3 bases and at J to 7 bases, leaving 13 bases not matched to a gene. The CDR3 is CASSPQGAGGVGEQYF. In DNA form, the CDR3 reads TGTGCCAGCTCACCCCAGGGAGCGGGAGGAGTGGGTGAGCAGTACTTC. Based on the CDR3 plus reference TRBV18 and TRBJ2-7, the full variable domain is NAGVMQNPRHLVRRRGQEARLRCSPMKGHSHVYWYRQLPEEGLKFMVYLQKENIIDESGMPKERFSAEFPKEGPSILRIQQVVRGDSAAYFCASSPQGAGGVGEQYFGPGTRLTVT.

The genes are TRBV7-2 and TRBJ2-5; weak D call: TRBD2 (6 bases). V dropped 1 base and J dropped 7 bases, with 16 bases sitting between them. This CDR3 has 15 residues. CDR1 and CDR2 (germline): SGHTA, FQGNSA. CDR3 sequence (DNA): TGTGCCAGCAGCTTAGAGGGCGGGAAATGGGGGACCCAGTACTTC. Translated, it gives CASSLEGGKWGTQYF.

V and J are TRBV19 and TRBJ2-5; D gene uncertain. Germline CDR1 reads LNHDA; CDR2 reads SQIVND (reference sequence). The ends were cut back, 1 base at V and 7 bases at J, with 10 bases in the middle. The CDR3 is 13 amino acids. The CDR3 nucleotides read TGTGCCAGTAGTATAGTACCCCGAGGGACCCAGTACTTC. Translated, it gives CASSIVPRGTQYF.

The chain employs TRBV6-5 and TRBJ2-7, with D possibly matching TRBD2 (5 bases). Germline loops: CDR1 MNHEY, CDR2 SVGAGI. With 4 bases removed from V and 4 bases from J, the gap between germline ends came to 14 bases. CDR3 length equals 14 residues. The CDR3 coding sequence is TGTGCCAGCAGTTCCCTAGCCGGCCGGTACGAGCAGTACTTC. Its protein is CASSSLAGRYEQYF.

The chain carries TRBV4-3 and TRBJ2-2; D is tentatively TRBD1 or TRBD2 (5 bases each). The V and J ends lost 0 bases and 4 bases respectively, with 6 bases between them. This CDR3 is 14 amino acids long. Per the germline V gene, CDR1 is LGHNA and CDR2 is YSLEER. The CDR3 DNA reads TGCGCCAGCAGCCAAGATGGGACCACCGGGGAGCTGTTTTTT. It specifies CASSQDGTTGELFF.

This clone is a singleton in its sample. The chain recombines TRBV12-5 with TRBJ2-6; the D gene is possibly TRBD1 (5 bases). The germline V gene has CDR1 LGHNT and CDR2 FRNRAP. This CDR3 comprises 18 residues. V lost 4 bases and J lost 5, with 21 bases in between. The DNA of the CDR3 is TGTGCTAGTGGTTCCGGCCCTGCAGGACAAAGTCGGGCCAACGTCCTGACTTTC. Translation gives CASGSGPAGQSRANVLTF.

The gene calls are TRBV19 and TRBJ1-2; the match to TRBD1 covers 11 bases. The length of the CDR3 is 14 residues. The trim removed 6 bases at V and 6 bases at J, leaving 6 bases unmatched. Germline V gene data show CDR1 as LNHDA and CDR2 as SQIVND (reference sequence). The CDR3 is CASRSGQGADGYTF. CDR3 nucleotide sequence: TGTGCCAGTAGATCTGGACAGGGGGCGGATGGCTACACCTTC.

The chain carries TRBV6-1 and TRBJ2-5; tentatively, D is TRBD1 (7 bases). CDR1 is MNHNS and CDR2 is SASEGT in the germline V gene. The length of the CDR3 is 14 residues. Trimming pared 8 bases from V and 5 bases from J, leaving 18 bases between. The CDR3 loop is CASRDQGGRETQYF. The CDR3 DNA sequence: TGTGCCAGCCGCGACCAGGGGGGCCGGGAGACCCAGTACTTC.

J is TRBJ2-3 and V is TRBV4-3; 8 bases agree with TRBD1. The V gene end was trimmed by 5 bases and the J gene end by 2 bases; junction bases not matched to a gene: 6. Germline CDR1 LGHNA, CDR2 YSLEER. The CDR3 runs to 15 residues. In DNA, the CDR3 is TGCGCCAGCAGCAATGGACAGGGACACACAGATACGCAGTATTTT. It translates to CASSNGQGHTDTQYF.

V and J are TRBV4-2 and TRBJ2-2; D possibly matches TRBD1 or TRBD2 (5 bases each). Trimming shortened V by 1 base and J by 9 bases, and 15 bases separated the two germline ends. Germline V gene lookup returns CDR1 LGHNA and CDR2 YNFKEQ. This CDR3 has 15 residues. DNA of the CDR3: TGTGCCAGCAGCCAAGGGGAGCAGGGTCTCCGGGAGCTGTTTTTT. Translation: CASSQGEQGLRELFF.

The CDR3 loop reads CASSPDTPQYF. In nucleotides, the CDR3 is TGTGCCAGCTCACCGGATACTCCTCAGTACTTC. The gene calls are TRBV18 and TRBJ2-5, with D unresolved. The germline CDR1 and CDR2 sequences are KGHSH and LQKENI. The CDR3 is 11 amino acids. V shed 3 bases and J shed 11 bases, with 10 bases lying between them.

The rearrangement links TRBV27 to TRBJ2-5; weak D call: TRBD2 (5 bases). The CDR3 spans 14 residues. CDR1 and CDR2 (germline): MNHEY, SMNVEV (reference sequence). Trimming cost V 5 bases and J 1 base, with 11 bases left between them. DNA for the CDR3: TGTGCCAGCAGTCCCAGACTACCCCAAGAGACCCAGTACTTC. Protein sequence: CASSPRLPQETQYF.

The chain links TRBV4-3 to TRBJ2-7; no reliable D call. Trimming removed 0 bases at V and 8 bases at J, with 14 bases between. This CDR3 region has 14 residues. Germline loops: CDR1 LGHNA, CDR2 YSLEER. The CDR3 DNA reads TGCGCCAGCAGCCAAGATACGAGGCCCCGGCAGCAGTACTTC. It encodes CASSQDTRPRQQYF.

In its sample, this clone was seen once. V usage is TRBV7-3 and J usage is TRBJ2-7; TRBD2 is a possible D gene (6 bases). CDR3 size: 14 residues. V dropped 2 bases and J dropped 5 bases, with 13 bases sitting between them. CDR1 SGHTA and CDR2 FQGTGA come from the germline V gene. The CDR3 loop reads CASSLEAGSHEQYF. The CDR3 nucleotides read TGTGCCAGCAGCTTAGAAGCGGGTTCACACGAGCAGTACTTC.

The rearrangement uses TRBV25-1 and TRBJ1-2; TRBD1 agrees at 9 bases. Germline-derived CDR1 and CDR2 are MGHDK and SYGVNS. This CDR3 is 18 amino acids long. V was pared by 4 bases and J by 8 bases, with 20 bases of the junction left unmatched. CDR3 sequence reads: CASSALWDREVAVGGYTF. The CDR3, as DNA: TGTGCCAGCAGTGCCCTTTGGGACAGGGAAGTTGCGGTCGGAGGCTACACCTTC.

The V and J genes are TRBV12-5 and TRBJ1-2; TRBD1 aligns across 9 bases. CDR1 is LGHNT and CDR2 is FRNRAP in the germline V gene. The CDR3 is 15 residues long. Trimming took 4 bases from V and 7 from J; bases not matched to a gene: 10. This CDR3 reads CASGSPDRGVFGYTF. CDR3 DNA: TGTGCTAGTGGTTCCCCGGACAGGGGAGTTTTTGGCTACACCTTC.

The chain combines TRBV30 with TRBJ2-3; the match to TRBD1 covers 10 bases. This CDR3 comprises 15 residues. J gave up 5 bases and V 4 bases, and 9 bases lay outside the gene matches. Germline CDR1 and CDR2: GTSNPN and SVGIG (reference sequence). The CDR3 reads CAWTRGGDRGDTQYF. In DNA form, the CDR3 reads TGTGCCTGGACTCGCGGCGGGGACAGGGGAGATACGCAGTATTTT.

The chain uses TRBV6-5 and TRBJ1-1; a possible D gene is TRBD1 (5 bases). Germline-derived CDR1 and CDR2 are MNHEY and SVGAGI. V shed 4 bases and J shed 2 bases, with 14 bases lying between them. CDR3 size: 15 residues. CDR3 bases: TGTGCCAGCAGTTCCCGGGACGGTATAAACACTGAAGCTTTCTTT. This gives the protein CASSSRDGINTEAFF.

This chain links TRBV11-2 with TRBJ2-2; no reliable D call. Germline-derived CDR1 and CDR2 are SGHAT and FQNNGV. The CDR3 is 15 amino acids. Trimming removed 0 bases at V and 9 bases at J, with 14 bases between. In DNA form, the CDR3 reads TGTGCCAGCAGCTTAGATAGTGGGATGTTCAGGGAGCTGTTTTTT. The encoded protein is CASSLDSGMFRELFF. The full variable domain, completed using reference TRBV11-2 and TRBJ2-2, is EAGVAQSPRYKIIEKRQSVAFWCNPISGHATLYWYQQILGQGPKLLIQFQNNGVVDDSQLPKDRFSAERLKGVDSTLKIQPAKLEDSAVYLCASSLDSGMFRELFFGEGSRLTVL.

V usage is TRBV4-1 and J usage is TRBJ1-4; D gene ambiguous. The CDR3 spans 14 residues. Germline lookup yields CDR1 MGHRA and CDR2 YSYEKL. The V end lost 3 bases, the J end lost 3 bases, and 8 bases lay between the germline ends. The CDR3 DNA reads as TGCGCCAGCAGCCAGGGGTGGTCTAATGAAAAACTGTTTTTT. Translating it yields CASSQGWSNEKLFF.

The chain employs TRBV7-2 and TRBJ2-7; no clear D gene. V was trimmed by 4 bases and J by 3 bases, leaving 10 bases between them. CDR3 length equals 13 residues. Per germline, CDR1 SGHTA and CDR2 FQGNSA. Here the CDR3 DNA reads TGTGCCAGCAGCTCCACGGCCAGCTACGAGCAGTACTTC. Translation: CASSSTASYEQYF.

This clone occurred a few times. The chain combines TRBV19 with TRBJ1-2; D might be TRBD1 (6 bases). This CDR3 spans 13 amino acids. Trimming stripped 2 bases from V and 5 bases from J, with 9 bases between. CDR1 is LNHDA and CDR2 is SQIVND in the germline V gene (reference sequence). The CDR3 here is CASSIQGKYGYTF. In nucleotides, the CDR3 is TGTGCCAGTAGTATACAGGGGAAGTATGGCTACACCTTC.

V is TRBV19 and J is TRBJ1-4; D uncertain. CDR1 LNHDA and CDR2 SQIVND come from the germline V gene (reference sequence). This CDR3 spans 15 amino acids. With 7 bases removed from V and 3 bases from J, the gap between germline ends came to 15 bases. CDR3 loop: CASTGVKRANEKLFF. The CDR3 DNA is TGTGCCAGTACCGGGGTAAAGAGAGCTAATGAAAAACTGTTTTTT.

In nucleotides, the CDR3 is TGTGCCAGTAGTATTTTAGTATCTTATGAGCAGTTCTTC. Translating it yields CASSILVSYEQFF. V gene TRBV19 combines with J gene TRBJ2-1; D call uncertain. CDR1 and CDR2 (germline): LNHDA, SQIVND (reference sequence). V was shortened by 3 bases and J by 8 bases, with 11 bases between the two germline ends. The CDR3 extends over 13 amino acids.

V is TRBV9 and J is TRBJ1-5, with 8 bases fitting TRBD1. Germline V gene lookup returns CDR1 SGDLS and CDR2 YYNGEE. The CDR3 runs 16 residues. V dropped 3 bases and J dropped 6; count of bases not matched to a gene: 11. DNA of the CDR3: TGTGCCAGCAGCGCCCTGCCAGGGGGCGTCGGTCAGCCCCAGCATTTT. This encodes CASSALPGGVGQPQHF. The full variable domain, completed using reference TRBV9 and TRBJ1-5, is DSGVTQTPKHLITATGQRVTLRCSPRSGDLSVYWYQQSLDQGLQFLIQYYNGEERAKGNILERFSAQQFPDLHSELNLSSLELGDSALYFCASSALPGGVGQPQHFGDGTRLSIL.

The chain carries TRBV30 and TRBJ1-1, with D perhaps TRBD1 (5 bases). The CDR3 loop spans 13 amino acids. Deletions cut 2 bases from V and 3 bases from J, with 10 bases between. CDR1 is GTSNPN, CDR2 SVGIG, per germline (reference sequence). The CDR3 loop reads CAWSRGVDTEAFF. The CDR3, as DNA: TGTGCCTGGAGTCGGGGGGTCGACACTGAAGCTTTCTTT.

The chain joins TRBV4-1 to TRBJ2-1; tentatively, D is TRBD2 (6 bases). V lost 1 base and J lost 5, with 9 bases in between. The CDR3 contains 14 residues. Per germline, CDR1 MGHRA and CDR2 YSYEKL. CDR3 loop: CASSQGRGNNEQFF. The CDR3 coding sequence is TGCGCCAGCAGCCAAGGGCGGGGCAACAATGAGCAGTTCTTC.